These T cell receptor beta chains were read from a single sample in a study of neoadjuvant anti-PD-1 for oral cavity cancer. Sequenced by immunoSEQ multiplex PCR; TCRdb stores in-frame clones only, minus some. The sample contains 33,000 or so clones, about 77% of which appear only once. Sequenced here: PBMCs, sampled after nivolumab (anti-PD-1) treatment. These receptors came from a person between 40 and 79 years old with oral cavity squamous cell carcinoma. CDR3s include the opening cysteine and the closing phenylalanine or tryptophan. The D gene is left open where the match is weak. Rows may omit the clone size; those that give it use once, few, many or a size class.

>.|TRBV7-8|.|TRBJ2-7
CASALVAGQLNYEQYF
TGTGCCAGCGCTTTAGTAGCGGGACAGTTAAACTACGAGCAGTACTTC
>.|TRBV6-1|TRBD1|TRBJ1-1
CASSGVGQGATEAFF
TGTGCCAGCAGTGGTGTAGGGCAGGGGGCAACTGAAGCTTTCTTT
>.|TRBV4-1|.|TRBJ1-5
CASSQGDNPGQPQHF
TGCGCCAGCAGCCAAGGCGATAATCCAGGTCAGCCCCAGCATTTT
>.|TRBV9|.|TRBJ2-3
CASSARSLGVRADTQYF
TGTGCCAGCAGCGCGCGATCTTTGGGGGTTCGGGCAGATACGCAGTATTTT
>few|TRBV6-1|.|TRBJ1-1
CASMGPREAFF
TGTGCCAGCATGGGACCCAGGGAGGCTTTCTTT
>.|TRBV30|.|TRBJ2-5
CAWSESQETQYF
TGTGCCTGGAGTGAGAGTCAAGAGACCCAGTACTTC
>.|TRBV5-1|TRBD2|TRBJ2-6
CASSPGGGANVLTF
TGTGCCAGCAGCCCGGGAGGGGGGGCCAACGTCCTGACTTTC
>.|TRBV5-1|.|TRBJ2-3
CASSRWWSGSTDTQYF
TGCGCCAGCAGCAGATGGTGGTCAGGGAGCACAGATACGCAGTATTTT
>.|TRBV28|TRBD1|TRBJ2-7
CASSSAGTGGFEQYF
TGTGCCAGCAGTTCCGCCGGGACAGGGGGCTTCGAGCAGTACTTC
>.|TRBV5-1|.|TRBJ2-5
CASSLGRTQETQYF
TGCGCCAGCAGCTTGGGGCGGACCCAAGAGACCCAGTACTTC
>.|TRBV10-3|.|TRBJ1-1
CASRQSLNTEAFF
TGTGCCTCACGACAGAGTTTGAACACTGAAGCTTTCTTT
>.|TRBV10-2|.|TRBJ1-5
CASREPGSNQPQHF
TGCGCCAGCAGGGAACCAGGGAGCAATCAGCCCCAGCATTTT
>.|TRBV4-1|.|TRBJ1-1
CASSQDKGPFEAFF
TGCGCCAGCAGCCAAGATAAGGGACCTTTTGAAGCTTTCTTT
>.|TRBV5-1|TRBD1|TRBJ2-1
CASSLGTGYNEQFF
TGCGCCAGCAGCTTAGGGACAGGATACAATGAGCAGTTCTTC
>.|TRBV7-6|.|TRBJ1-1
CASSSEAGVDTEAFF
TGTGCCAGCAGCTCGGAGGCGGGGGTTGACACTGAAGCTTTCTTT
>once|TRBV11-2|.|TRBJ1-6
CASSPIRASSYNSPLHF
TGTGCCAGCAGCCCTATTAGGGCGAGCTCCTATAATTCACCCCTCCACTTT
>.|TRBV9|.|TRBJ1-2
CASSVGQAYGYTF
TGTGCCAGCAGCGTAGGACAGGCCTATGGCTACACCTTC
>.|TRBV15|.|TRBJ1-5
CATSRSQVRGGNQPQHF
TGTGCCACCAGCAGATCCCAAGTAAGGGGTGGCAATCAGCCCCAGCATTTT
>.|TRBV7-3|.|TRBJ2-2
CASSLGSRGIGYTGELFF
TGTGCCAGCAGCCTGGGGAGTAGGGGGATCGGGTACACCGGGGAGCTGTTTTTT